The next 24 T cell receptor beta chains were all read from a single sample in a study of Graves' ophthalmopathy and Graves' hyperthyroidism. RNA transcripts were the source from which TCR beta CDR3 regions were amplified. HTBI primers were employed in first-round RT-PCR, then a second-round multiplex PCR followed. TCRdb processed the multiplex PCR reads anew with MiXCR; each CDR3 protein has one entry. The repertoire holds some 390,000 distinct CDR3 sequences, with around 18% as singletons. Sequenced material: peripheral blood. These receptors were taken from a woman younger than 35 with Graves' ophthalmopathy.

There are many counts of this clonotype. Written as DNA, the CDR3 is TGTGCCAGCAGCCCTCGGAACAGGCCGGATCCAAACTATGGCTACACCTTC. Protein: CASSPRNRPDPNYGYTF. V is TRBV14 and J is TRBJ1-2; TRBD1 might be the D (5 bases). V was trimmed by 4 bases and J by 2 bases, leaving 20 bases between them. Germline assignment: CDR1 SGHDN and CDR2 FVKESK. CDR3 length: 17 amino acids.

The chain joins TRBV6-2 or TRBV6-3 to TRBJ1-5, with D uncertain. Per the germline V gene, CDR1 is MNHEY and CDR2 is SVGEGT. This CDR3 has 13 residues. V lost 2 bases and J 6 bases, leaving 8 bases between the germline ends. CDR3 in DNA: TGTGCCAGCAGTTACGGTCGGAGTCAGCCCCAGCATTTT. This translates into CASSYGRSQPQHF.

This clonotype was seen at least ten times. The CDR3 nucleotides are TGTGCCAGCAGCTCCCCAAGGAGTGGAAACACCATATATTTT. Translating gives CASSSPRSGNTIYF. The rearrangement uses TRBV27 and TRBJ1-3, with D unclear. This CDR3 is built from 14 residues. V dropped 6 bases and J dropped 3 bases, with 12 bases sitting between them. The V gene's germline CDR1 is MNHEY and CDR2 SMNVEV (reference sequence).

The rearrangement uses TRBV28 and TRBJ1-2, with 9 bases matching TRBD1. With 2 bases clipped from V and 7 bases from J, the junction kept 5 bases outside the gene matches. In germline, CDR1 is MDHEN, CDR2 SYDVKM. The CDR3 sequence is 14 residues long. This CDR3 is CASSLPGTGSGYTF. CDR3 bases: TGTGCCAGCAGTTTACCCGGGACAGGGTCTGGCTACACCTTC.

This chain links TRBV19 with TRBJ1-1; 7 positions match TRBD1. The CDR3 sequence is 14 residues long. The V segment lost 10 bases and the J segment 0 bases; nucleotides outside the gene matches: 8. Germline CDR1 and CDR2: LNHDA and SQIVND (reference sequence). The CDR3: CATYSDRVNTEAFF. DNA of the CDR3: TGTGCCACCTACTCCGACAGGGTGAACACTGAAGCTTTCTTT. Based on the CDR3 plus reference TRBV19 and TRBJ1-1, the full variable domain is DGGITQSPKYLFRKEGQNVTLSCEQNLNHDAMYWYRQDPGQGLRLIYYSQIVNDFQKGDIAEGYSVSREKKESFPLTVTSAQKNPTAFYLCATYSDRVNTEAFFGQGTRLTVV.

This clonotype was seen repeatedly, ten times or more. This chain joins TRBV6-5 and TRBJ1-1, with 9 bases that match TRBD1. The length of the CDR3 is 16 residues. In germline, CDR1 is MNHEY, CDR2 SVGAGI. V was clipped by 4 bases and J by 4 bases; unmatched bases: 10. Written as DNA, the CDR3 is TGTGCCAGCAGTTTCTGGACAGGGGCCGGGGGCACTGAAGCTTTCTTT. Translating it yields CASSFWTGAGGTEAFF.

This chain joins TRBV11-1 and TRBJ2-5; D is uncertain. Deletions cut 2 bases from V and 4 bases from J, with 11 bases between. The CDR3 has 14 residues. Germline lookup yields CDR1 SGHAT and CDR2 FQDESV (reference sequence). This chain's CDR3 is CASSLRAKRETQYF. The CDR3, as DNA: TGTGCCAGCAGCTTAAGAGCCAAGCGAGAGACCCAGTACTTC.

The sample holds many counts of this clonotype. V and J are TRBV4-1 and TRBJ2-7, with D uncertain. This CDR3 spans 13 amino acids. V was clipped by 1 base and J by 2 bases, with 6 bases between them. Germline loops: CDR1 MGHRA, CDR2 YSYEKL. CDR3 in amino acids: CASSQGRPYEQYF. As DNA, the CDR3 is TGCGCCAGCAGCCAAGGTCGGCCCTACGAGCAGTACTTC.

At least ten counts were recorded for this clonotype. The chain links TRBV7-8 to TRBJ2-7; D is possibly TRBD1 (5 bases). The CDR3 length is 13 residues. The germline V gene has CDR1 SGHVS and CDR2 FQNEAQ. Trimming left V 5 bases short and J 2 bases short, with 10 bases between. The CDR3 sequence: CASSAPQAYEQYF. CDR3 nucleotide sequence: TGTGCCAGCAGCGCCCCACAGGCCTACGAGCAGTACTTC.

This clonotype appeared many times. This CDR3 is CSARDGQGATEAFF. CDR3 sequence (DNA): TGCAGTGCTAGAGACGGGCAGGGGGCCACTGAAGCTTTCTTT. J is TRBJ1-1 and V is TRBV20-1, with 8 bases fitting TRBD1. The CDR3 length is 14 residues. From germline, CDR1 is DFQATT and CDR2 SNEGSKA (reference sequence). V was clipped by 0 bases and J by 4 bases; unmatched bases: 4.

This clonotype has a count of ten or more. CDR3 DNA sequence: TGTGCCAGCAGCCAAGATCGGGGGGGAACTTTCTTT. It codes for CASSQDRGGTFF. V usage is TRBV4-2 and J usage is TRBJ1-1; D is perhaps TRBD1 (5 bases). V was trimmed by 0 bases and J by 12 bases, leaving 11 bases between them. This CDR3 has 12 residues. CDR1 and CDR2 from the germline V gene are LGHNA and YNFKEQ.

The V call is TRBV7-2, the J call TRBJ2-7; D unresolved. Trimming cost V 0 bases and J 7 bases, with 10 bases left between them. Germline CDR1 and CDR2: SGHTA and FQGNSA. The CDR3 totals 13 residues. CDR3 protein: CASSLAVHREQYF. The CDR3 DNA reads as TGTGCCAGCAGCTTAGCGGTACATAGAGAGCAGTACTTC. Variable domain in full (rest from reference TRBV7-2 and TRBJ2-7): GAGVSQSPSNKVTEKGKDVELRCDPISGHTALYWYRQSLGQGLEFLIYFQGNSAPDKSGLPSDRFSAERTGGSVSTLTIQRTQQEDSAVYLCASSLAVHREQYFGPGTRLTVT.

This clonotype was seen many times. V usage is TRBV7-7 and J usage is TRBJ1-3; perhaps TRBD1 as D (6 bases). CDR1 SSHAT and CDR2 FNYEAQ come from the germline V gene (reference sequence). Deletions cut 5 bases from V and 3 bases from J, with 29 bases between. This CDR3 spans 20 amino acids. CDR3 region: CASSNPYLGTRNSNGNTIYF. The CDR3 coding sequence is TGTGCCAGCAGCAATCCATACTTGGGGACAAGAAATTCAAATGGAAACACCATATATTTT.

This clonotype was counted many times. V usage is TRBV20-1 and J usage is TRBJ2-7, with unresolved D. Germline-derived CDR1 and CDR2 are DFQATT and SNEGSKA (reference sequence). The CDR3 covers 13 residues. Trimming left V 0 bases short and J 0 bases short, with 6 bases between. CDR3 in amino acids: CSAREGSSYEQYF. In DNA, the CDR3 is TGCAGTGCTAGAGAGGGTAGCTCCTACGAGCAGTACTTC.

This clonotype was counted only a few times. The rearrangement links TRBV5-1 to TRBJ2-7; D perhaps matches TRBD2 (6 bases). Per germline, CDR1 SGHRS and CDR2 YFSETQ. The V and J ends lost 4 bases and 3 bases respectively, with 17 bases between them. The CDR3 length is 15 residues. The CDR3 sequence is CASSPRGGPFYEQYF. DNA for the CDR3: TGCGCCAGCAGCCCCCGTGGAGGGCCTTTCTACGAGCAGTACTTC.

This clonotype was seen at least ten times. The rearrangement links TRBV24-1 to TRBJ2-7; D may match TRBD1 or TRBD2 (5 bases each). This CDR3 is built from 13 residues. CDR1 and CDR2 (germline): KGHDR, SFDVKD. V gave up 4 bases and J gave up 2 bases, with 8 bases separating them. The CDR3 DNA reads TGTGCCACCAGTGAGGGACCAGCCTACGAGCAGTACTTC. Translation: CATSEGPAYEQYF.

At least ten counts were recorded for this clonotype. This chain links TRBV4-1 with TRBJ2-5, with TRBD1 as a possible D gene (6 bases). The V and J ends lost 0 bases and 9 bases respectively, with 14 bases between them. The CDR3 runs to 14 residues. Looked up from germline, CDR1 is MGHRA and CDR2 is YSYEKL. The CDR3 loop is CASSQDEGGDAQYF. CDR3 DNA sequence: TGCGCCAGCAGCCAAGATGAAGGGGGTGACGCCCAGTACTTC.

This clonotype has a count of ten or more. The chain joins TRBV28 to TRBJ1-5; D perhaps matches TRBD1 (5 bases). The CDR3 consists of 16 residues. Germline V gene sequence: CDR1 MDHEN, CDR2 SYDVKM. V lost 2 bases and J 2 bases, leaving 13 bases between the germline ends. The CDR3 nucleotides are TGTGCCAGCAGTTTACGGCAGGGTGTGGGCAATCAGCCCCAGCATTTT. Translated: CASSLRQGVGNQPQHF. The full variable domain, in which reference TRBV28 and TRBJ1-5 provide the parts outside the CDR3, is DVKVTQSSRYLVKRTGEKVFLECVQDMDHENMFWYRQDPGLGLRLIYFSYDVKMKEKGDIPEGYSVSREKKERFSLILESASTNQTSMYLCASSLRQGVGNQPQHFGDGTRLSIL.

The table lists this clonotype with many counts. The V call is TRBV7-9, the J call TRBJ2-7, with D possibly being TRBD1 or TRBD2 (5 bases each). CDR3 length equals 14 residues. V was trimmed by 3 bases and J by 2 bases, leaving 11 bases between them. The germline CDR1 and CDR2 sequences are SEHNR and FQNEAQ (reference sequence). CDR3 sequence: CASSFMGTTYEQYF. The DNA for the CDR3 is TGTGCCAGCAGCTTTATGGGGACCACCTACGAGCAGTACTTC.

This clonotype was seen many times. The V and J genes are TRBV27 and TRBJ2-7; 8 bases are shared with TRBD1. Germline CDR1 is MNHEY and CDR2 is SMNVEV (reference sequence). The CDR3 sequence is 16 residues long. The V segment lost 2 bases and the J segment 2 bases; nucleotides outside the gene matches: 8. CDR3 sequence: CASSLKSMGQAYEQYF. CDR3 bases: TGTGCCAGCAGTTTAAAAAGTATGGGACAGGCCTACGAGCAGTACTTC.

This clonotype was counted many times. The chain employs TRBV29-1 and TRBJ2-5, with D uncertain. The CDR3 is 12 residues long. CDR1 and CDR2 from the germline V gene are SQVTM and ANQGSEA. V was cut by 4 bases and J by 3 bases, with 9 bases left in between. The CDR3 DNA sequence: TGCAGCGTTGGTTCGGTCAAAGAGACCCAGTACTTC. Translating it yields CSVGSVKETQYF.

This clonotype was seen at least ten times. This chain joins TRBV3-1 and TRBJ1-5, with D uncertain. This CDR3 is 16 amino acids long. V was trimmed by 1 base and J by 7 bases, leaving 17 bases between them. From germline, CDR1 is LGHDT and CDR2 YNNKEL (reference sequence). The CDR3 nucleotides are TGTGCCAGCAGCCAAGGTCCCATTATCTTTGAGCAGCCCCAGCATTTT. Protein: CASSQGPIIFEQPQHF.

In its sample, this clonotype was seen a few times. The V gene is TRBV7-9, the J gene TRBJ2-2; D is unresolved. The germline V gene encodes CDR1 SEHNR and CDR2 FQNEAQ (reference sequence). The germline V and J ends were trimmed by 5 bases and 1 base, with 11 bases remaining between them. This CDR3 has 15 amino acids. The DNA of the CDR3 is TGTGCCAGCAGCCTAAACCTTGGGAACACCGGGGAGCTGTTTTTT. The encoded protein is CASSLNLGNTGELFF.

This chain links TRBV12-3 or TRBV12-4 with TRBJ1-5; weak D call: TRBD1 (6 bases). The CDR3 length is 14 residues. Trimming removed 6 bases at V and 7 bases at J, with 16 bases between. In DNA, the CDR3 is TGTGCCAGCAGGGGGAGCGGGGGCAGGCAGCCCCAGCATTTT. Translated: CASRGSGGRQPQHF.